Listed below are T cell receptor beta chains from one sample, sequenced in a study of CD4 T cells in relation to SARS-CoV-2 and coronaviruses. Only in-frame clones appear in the TCRdb table, and some are missing; sequencing was by immunoSEQ multiplex PCR. The sample carries 60,000 to 80,000 clones, around 87% recorded once. The sample comprised memory CD4+ T cells from PBMCs. The receptors originated from a human donor in good health. Each CDR3 is given with its conserved first and last residue. Fields, in order: clone size, J gene, D gene, V gene, CDR3 DNA, CDR3 protein. A D gene is named only where the DNA matches it firmly. Size is omitted from some rows. Given values are once, few, many or a class for expanded clones.

NA,TRBJ2-5,NA,TRBV6-5,TGTGCCAGCAGCCTTGGACACCGAGGGGAGACCCAGTACTTC,CASSLGHRGETQYF
few,TRBJ2-5,NA,TRBV5-1,TGCGCCAGCAGCTTGGACCCCGGAGGTAGGACCCAGTACTTC,CASSLDPGGRTQYF
NA,TRBJ2-6,NA,TRBV7-9,TGTGCCAGCTCGGGCTCTGGGGCCAACGTCCTGACTTTC,CASSGSGANVLTF
NA,TRBJ1-1,NA,TRBV10-2,TGCGCCAGCAGCCTTCAGGGGCACACTGAAGCTTTCTTT,CASSLQGHTEAFF
NA,TRBJ1-1,NA,TRBV11-2,TGTGCCAGCAGCTTAGGGAGAGGCGGGCGTATGAACACTGAAGCTTTCTTT,CASSLGRGGRMNTEAFF
NA,TRBJ1-1,NA,TRBV5-6,TGTGCCAGCAGCTTGCGGGGGACCGAACTTTTTAACACTGAAGCTTTCTTT,CASSLRGTELFNTEAFF
NA,TRBJ1-4,NA,TRBV6-6,TGTGCCAGCAGGACTACAGGGTTGGACGAAAAACTGTTTTTT,CASRTTGLDEKLFF
NA,TRBJ2-1,NA,TRBV12-5,TGTGCTAGTGGTCTAGAGGGTGAGCAGTTCTTC,CASGLEGEQFF
NA,TRBJ2-7,NA,TRBV7-2,TGTGCCAGCAGCGGCACAGGGTTCGGGAAGTACTTC,CASSGTGFGKYF
NA,TRBJ1-2,TRBD1,TRBV7-9,TGTGCCAGCAGCCCCTGGGGACAGGGGAATAACTATGGCTACACCTTC,CASSPWGQGNNYGYTF
once,TRBJ2-1,NA,TRBV9,TGTGCCAGCAGCGAGTCGGGAGCCAGGCACAATGAGCAGTTCTTC,CASSESGARHNEQFF
NA,TRBJ1-5,TRBD1,TRBV2,TGTGCCAGCAGTCTTCGGGACAGGGGTTTTCCGAGCAATCAGCCCCAGCATTTT,CASSLRDRGFPSNQPQHF
once,TRBJ1-3,NA,TRBV9,TGTGCCAGCAGACAATCGAATGGAAACACCATATATTTT,CASRQSNGNTIYF
NA,TRBJ1-4,NA,TRBV6-1,TGTGCCAGCAGTGAAGTGCCAGGACTGAGTGAAAAACTGTTTTTT,CASSEVPGLSEKLFF
NA,TRBJ1-4,NA,TRBV6-5,TGTGCCAGCAGGCCGGGAGGGGACCCCGAAAAACTGTTTTTT,CASRPGGDPEKLFF
NA,TRBJ1-1,NA,TRBV18,TGTGCCAGCTCCCCCCACAACACTGAAGCTTTCTTT,CASSPHNTEAFF
few,TRBJ2-1,TRBD2,TRBV5-1,TGCGCCAGCAGCTTGGCTAGCGGGACCTACAATGAGCAGTTCTTC,CASSLASGTYNEQFF
NA,TRBJ2-2,NA,TRBV11-3,TGTGCCAGCAGCTTAGTCTCCGCGAACACCGGGGAGCTGTTTTTT,CASSLVSANTGELFF
NA,TRBJ1-3,NA,TRBV27,TGTGCCAGCAGCACTTTTGGACAGTCTGGAAACACCATATATTTT,CASSTFGQSGNTIYF
NA,TRBJ1-2,TRBD1,TRBV9,TGTGCCAGCAGCAAACATACAGGGGGCGCAGGCTATGGCTACACCTTC,CASSKHTGGAGYGYTF
once,TRBJ2-2,TRBD1,TRBV2,TGTGCCAGCAGTGGACAGGGGGCCGGGGAGCTGTTTTTT,CASSGQGAGELFF
NA,TRBJ1-3,NA,TRBV7-2,TGTGCCAGCAGTCAACAGGGCCGCTCTGGAAACACCATATATTTT,CASSQQGRSGNTIYF
NA,TRBJ2-1,NA,TRBV6-4,TGTGCCAGCAGTAACAGGAACTACAATGAGCAGTTCTTC,CASSNRNYNEQFF
NA,TRBJ2-2,NA,TRBV2,TGTGCCAGCAAAGAAGGAGGGGAGCTGTTTTTT,CASKEGGELFF
NA,TRBJ2-2,NA,TRBV3-1/TRBV3-2,TGTGCCAGCAGCCAAGTAGGGTTGGGGGTGAGCACCGGGGAGCTGTTTTTT,CASSQVGLGVSTGELFF
NA,TRBJ1-2,NA,TRBV27,TGTGCCAGCAGTTTGAGCCAGGCTTCCTATGGCTACACCTTC,CASSLSQASYGYTF
NA,TRBJ1-2,NA,TRBV19,TGTGCCAGTAGTATAGAGGGGGGGGGCCCTTCAAACACCTTC,CASSIEGGGPSNTF
NA,TRBJ1-6,TRBD1,TRBV6-5,TGTGCCAGCAGTTACAGGACAGGGGGTCGGTCACCCCTCCACTTT,CASSYRTGGRSPLHF
NA,TRBJ1-4,NA,TRBV28,TGTGCCAGCAGGTGGTCAGAGGTGAATGAAAAACTGTTTTTT,CASRWSEVNEKLFF
NA,TRBJ2-7,NA,TRBV24-1,TGTGCCACCAGTGATTCGGCGGGGACACCCGACGAGCAGTACTTC,CATSDSAGTPDEQYF
NA,TRBJ2-2,NA,TRBV6-2/TRBV6-3,TGTGCCAGCAGCCCCCGGGGTCTCACCGGGGAGCTGTTTTTT,CASSPRGLTGELFF
NA,TRBJ2-7,TRBD1,TRBV12-3/TRBV12-4,TGTGCCAGCAGTCTTACCGGGACAGGGGCCCAGTACTTC,CASSLTGTGAQYF
NA,TRBJ2-7,TRBD2,TRBV4-1,TGCGCCAGCAGCCCCCAGGGAACTAGCGGGAGTTACGAGCAGTACTTC,CASSPQGTSGSYEQYF
NA,TRBJ2-7,NA,TRBV6-5,TGTGCCAGCCGAGCCCTCCCATACGAGCAGTACTTC,CASRALPYEQYF
NA,TRBJ2-1,TRBD2,TRBV5-4,TGTGCCAGCAGCTTGGCGGGAGGCCCCAATGAGCAGTTCTTC,CASSLAGGPNEQFF
NA,TRBJ1-5,NA,TRBV7-8,TGTGCCAGCAGCTCCGCGGGCAGGGTTTATAGCAATCAGCCCCAGCATTTT,CASSSAGRVYSNQPQHF
once,TRBJ1-4,TRBD1,TRBV28,TGTGCCAGCAGTCCCCTTGGACAGGGGGCTGGTGAAAAACTGTTTTTT,CASSPLGQGAGEKLFF
NA,TRBJ2-6,NA,TRBV6-2/TRBV6-3,TGTGCCAGCAGTCCACGGACGGTCTCTGGGGCCAACGTCCTGACTTTC,CASSPRTVSGANVLTF
once,TRBJ1-5,NA,TRBV6-1,TGTGCCAGCAGTGAAGTGCCGAATCAGCCCCAGCATTTT,CASSEVPNQPQHF
NA,TRBJ2-7,NA,TRBV5-6,TGTGCCAGCAGCGCGCGGGACTCCTGGGTCGGAGAGCAGTACTTC,CASSARDSWVGEQYF
NA,TRBJ2-5,NA,TRBV5-1,TGCGCCAGCAGTACCACTCACCAAGAGACCCAGTACTTC,CASSTTHQETQYF
NA,TRBJ2-3,NA,TRBV18,TGTGCCAGCTCACCGATAGGGGTCCGCACAGATACGCAGTATTTT,CASSPIGVRTDTQYF
NA,TRBJ2-1,NA,TRBV24-1,TGTGCCACCAGTGGCCACAATGAGCAGTTCTTC,CATSGHNEQFF